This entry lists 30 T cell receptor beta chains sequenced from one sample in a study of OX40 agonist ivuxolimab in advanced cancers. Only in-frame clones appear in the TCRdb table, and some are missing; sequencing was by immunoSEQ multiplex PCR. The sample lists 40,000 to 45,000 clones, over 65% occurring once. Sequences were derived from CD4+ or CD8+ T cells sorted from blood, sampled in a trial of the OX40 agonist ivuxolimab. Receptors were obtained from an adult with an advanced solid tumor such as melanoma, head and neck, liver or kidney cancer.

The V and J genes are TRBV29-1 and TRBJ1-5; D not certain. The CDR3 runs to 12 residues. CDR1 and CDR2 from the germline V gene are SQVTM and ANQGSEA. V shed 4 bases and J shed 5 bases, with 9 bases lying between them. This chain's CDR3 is CSVVAADQPQHF. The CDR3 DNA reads TGCAGCGTTGTGGCAGCCGATCAGCCCCAGCATTTT.

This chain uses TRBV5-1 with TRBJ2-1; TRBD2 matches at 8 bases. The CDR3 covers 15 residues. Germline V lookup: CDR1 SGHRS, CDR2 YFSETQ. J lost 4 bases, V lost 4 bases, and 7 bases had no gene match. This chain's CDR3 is CASSTGTSLYNEQFF. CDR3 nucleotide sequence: TGCGCCAGCAGCACCGGGACTAGTTTGTACAATGAGCAGTTCTTC.

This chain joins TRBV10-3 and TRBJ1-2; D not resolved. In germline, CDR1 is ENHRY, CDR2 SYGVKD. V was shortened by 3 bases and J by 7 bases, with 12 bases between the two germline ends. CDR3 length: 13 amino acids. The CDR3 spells CAISEDKVGGYTF. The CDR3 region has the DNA TGTGCCATCAGTGAAGACAAAGTGGGTGGCTACACCTTC.

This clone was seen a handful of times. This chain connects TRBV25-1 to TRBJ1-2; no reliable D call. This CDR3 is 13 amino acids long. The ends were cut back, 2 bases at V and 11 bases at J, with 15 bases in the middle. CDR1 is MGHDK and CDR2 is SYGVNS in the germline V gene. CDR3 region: CASSEPHGLGYTF. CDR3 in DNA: TGTGCCAGCAGTGAACCCCACGGGCTAGGGTACACCTTC.

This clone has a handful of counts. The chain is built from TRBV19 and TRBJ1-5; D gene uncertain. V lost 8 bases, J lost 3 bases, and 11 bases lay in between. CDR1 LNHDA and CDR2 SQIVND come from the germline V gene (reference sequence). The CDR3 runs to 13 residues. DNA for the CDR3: TGTGCCAGTTGTCGATCCCTCAATCAGCCCCAGCATTTT. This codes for CASCRSLNQPQHF.

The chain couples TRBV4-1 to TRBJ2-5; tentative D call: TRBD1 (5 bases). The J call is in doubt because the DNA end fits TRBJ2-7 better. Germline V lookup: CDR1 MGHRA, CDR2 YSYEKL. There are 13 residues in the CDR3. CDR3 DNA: TGCGCCAGCAGCCAAACAGGAAGATACGAGCAGTACTTC. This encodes CASSQTGRYEQYF.

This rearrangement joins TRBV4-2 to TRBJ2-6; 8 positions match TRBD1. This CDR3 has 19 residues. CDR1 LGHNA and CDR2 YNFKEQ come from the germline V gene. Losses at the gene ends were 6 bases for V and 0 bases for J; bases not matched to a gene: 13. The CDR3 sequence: CASRRMPGQVTSGANVLTF. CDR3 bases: TGTGCCAGCAGGCGGATGCCGGGACAGGTAACCTCTGGGGCCAACGTCCTGACTTTC.

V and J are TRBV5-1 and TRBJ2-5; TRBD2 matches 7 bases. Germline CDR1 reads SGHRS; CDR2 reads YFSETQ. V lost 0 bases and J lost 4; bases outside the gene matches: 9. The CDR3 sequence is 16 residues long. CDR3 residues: CASSLGSIGGRETQYF. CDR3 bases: TGCGCCAGCAGCTTGGGATCGATAGGCGGGAGAGAGACCCAGTACTTC.

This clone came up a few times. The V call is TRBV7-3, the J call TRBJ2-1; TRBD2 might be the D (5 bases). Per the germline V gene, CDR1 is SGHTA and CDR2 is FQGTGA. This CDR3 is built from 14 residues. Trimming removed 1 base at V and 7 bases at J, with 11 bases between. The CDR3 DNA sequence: TGTGCCAGCAGCTTAATGGGGAGCAGTAATGAGCAGTTCTTC. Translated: CASSLMGSSNEQFF.

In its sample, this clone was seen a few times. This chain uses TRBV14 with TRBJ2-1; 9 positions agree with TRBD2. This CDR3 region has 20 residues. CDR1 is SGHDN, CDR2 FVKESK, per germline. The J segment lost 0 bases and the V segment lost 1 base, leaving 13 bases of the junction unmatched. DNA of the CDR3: TGTGCCAGCAGCCAAGGAGCCCGGGGTAGCGGGGGTCCCTCCTACAATGAGCAGTTCTTC. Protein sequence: CASSQGARGSGGPSYNEQFF.

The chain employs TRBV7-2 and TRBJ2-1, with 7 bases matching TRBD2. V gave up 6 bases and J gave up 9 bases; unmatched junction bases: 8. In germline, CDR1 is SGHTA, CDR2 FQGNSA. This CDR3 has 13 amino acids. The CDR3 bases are TGTGCCAGCAGGGGGGGGGTCCGAAGTGAGCAGTTCTTC. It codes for CASRGGVRSEQFF.

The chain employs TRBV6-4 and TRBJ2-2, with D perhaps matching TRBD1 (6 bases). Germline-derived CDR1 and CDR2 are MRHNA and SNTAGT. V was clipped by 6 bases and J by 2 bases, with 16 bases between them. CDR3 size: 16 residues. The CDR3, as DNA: TGTGCCAGCAGCATGGACAGCTTAATCAACACCGGGGAGCTGTTTTTT. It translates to CASSMDSLINTGELFF.

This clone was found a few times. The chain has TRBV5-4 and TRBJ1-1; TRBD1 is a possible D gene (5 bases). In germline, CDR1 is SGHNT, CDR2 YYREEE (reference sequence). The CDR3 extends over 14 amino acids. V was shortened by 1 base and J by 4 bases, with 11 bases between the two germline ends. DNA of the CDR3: TGTGCCAGCAGCTTGACCCAGGGCGGCACTGAAGCTTTCTTT. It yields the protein CASSLTQGGTEAFF.

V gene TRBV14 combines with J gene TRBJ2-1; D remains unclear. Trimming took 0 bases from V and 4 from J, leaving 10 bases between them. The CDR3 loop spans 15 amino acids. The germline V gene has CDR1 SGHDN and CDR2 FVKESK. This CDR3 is CASSQDYGGYNEQFF. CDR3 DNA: TGTGCCAGCAGCCAAGATTACGGCGGTTACAATGAGCAGTTCTTC.

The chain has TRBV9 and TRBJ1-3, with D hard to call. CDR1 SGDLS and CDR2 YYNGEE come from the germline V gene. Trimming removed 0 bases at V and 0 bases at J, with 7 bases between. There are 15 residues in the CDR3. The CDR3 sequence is CASSVETGSGNTIYF. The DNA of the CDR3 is TGTGCCAGCAGCGTAGAGACGGGCTCTGGAAACACCATATATTTT.

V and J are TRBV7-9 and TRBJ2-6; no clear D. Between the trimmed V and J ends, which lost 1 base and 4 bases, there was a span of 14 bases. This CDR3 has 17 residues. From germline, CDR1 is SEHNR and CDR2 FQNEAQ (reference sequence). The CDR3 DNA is TGTGCCAGCAGCTTAGGCCCAAGGCCGATCGGGGCCAACGTCCTGACTTTC. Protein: CASSLGPRPIGANVLTF.

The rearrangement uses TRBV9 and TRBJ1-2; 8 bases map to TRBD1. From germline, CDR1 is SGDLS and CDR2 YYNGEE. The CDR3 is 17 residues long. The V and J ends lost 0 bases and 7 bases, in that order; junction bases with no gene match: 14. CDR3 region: CASSVEGRDGRGLGYTF. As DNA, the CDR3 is TGTGCCAGCAGCGTAGAAGGCCGGGATGGCAGGGGGCTTGGCTACACCTTC.

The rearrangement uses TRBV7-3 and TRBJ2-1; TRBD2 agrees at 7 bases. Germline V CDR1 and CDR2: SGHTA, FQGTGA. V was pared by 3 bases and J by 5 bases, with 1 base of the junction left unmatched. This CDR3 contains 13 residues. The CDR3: CASSFRGDNEQFF. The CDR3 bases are TGTGCCAGCAGCTTCCGGGGGGACAATGAGCAGTTCTTC.

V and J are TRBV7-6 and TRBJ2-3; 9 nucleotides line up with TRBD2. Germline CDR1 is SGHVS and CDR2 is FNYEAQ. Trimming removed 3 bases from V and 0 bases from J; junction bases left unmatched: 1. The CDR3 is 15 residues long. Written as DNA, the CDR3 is TGTGCCAGCAGCTTTGGACTAGCGAGCACAGATACGCAGTATTTT. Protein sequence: CASSFGLASTDTQYF.

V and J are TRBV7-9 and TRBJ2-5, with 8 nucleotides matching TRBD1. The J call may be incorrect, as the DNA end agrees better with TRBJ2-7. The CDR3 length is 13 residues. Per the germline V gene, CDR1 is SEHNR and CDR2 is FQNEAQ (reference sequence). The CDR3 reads CASRGQESYEQYF. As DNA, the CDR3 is TGTGCCAGCAGGGGACAGGAGAGCTACGAGCAGTACTTC.

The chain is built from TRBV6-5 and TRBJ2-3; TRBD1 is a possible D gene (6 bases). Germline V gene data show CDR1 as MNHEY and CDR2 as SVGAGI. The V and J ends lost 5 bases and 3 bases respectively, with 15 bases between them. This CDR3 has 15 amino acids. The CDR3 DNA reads TGTGCCAGCAGTCAGACACAGGGTAGTACAGATACGCAGTATTTT. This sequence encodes CASSQTQGSTDTQYF.

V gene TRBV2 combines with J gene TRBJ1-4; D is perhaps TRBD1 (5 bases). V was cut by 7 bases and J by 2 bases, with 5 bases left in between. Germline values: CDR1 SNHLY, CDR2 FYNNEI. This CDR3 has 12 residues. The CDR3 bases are TGTGCCAGCACAGGGACTAATGAAAAACTGTTTTTT. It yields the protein CASTGTNEKLFF.

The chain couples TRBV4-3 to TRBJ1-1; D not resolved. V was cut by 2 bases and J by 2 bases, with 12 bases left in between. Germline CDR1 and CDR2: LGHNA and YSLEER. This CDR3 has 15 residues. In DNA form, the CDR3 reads TGCGCCAGCAGCCAAAAGGCAGGTGGTAACACTGAAGCTTTCTTT. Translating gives CASSQKAGGNTEAFF.

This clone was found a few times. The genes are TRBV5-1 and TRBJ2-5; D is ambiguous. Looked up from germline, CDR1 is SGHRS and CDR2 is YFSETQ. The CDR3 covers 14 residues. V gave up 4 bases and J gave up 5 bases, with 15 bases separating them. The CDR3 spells CASSVRSQGETQYF. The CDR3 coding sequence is TGCGCCAGCAGCGTACGGTCCCAAGGGGAGACCCAGTACTTC.

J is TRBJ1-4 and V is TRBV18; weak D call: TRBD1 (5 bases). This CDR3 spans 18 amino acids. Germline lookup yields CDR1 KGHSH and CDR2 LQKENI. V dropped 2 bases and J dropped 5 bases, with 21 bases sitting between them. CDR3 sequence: CASSPSLSAGPSNEKLFF. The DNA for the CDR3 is TGTGCCAGCTCACCATCTCTTTCCGCGGGGCCGTCGAATGAAAAACTGTTTTTT.

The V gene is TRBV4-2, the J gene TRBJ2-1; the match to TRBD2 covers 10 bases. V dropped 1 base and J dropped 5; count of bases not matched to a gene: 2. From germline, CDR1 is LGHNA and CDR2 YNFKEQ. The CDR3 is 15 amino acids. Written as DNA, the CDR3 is TGTGCCAGCAGCCAAGTCACTAGCGGGGACAATGAGCAGTTCTTC. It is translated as CASSQVTSGDNEQFF.

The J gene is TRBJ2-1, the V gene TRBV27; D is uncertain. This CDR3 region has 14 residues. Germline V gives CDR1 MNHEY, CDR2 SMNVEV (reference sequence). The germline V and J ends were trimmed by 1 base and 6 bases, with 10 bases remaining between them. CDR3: CASSLLGIGNEQFF. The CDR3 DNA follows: TGTGCCAGCAGTTTATTGGGAATCGGCAATGAGCAGTTCTTC.

The CDR3 DNA reads TGTGCCAGCAGCTATCCGGGACAGCAAGAGACCCAGTACTTC. Amino acid sequence: CASSYPGQQETQYF. The chain employs TRBV11-1 and TRBJ2-5; TRBD1 matches 7 bases. With 4 bases clipped from V and 2 bases from J, the junction kept 4 bases outside the gene matches. The CDR3 runs to 14 residues. Per the germline V gene, CDR1 is SGHAT and CDR2 is FQDESV (reference sequence).

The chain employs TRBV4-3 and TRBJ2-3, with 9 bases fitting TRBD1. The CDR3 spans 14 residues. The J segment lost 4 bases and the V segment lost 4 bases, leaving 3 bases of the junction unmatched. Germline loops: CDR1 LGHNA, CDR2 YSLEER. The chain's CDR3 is CASSPDRGPDTQYF. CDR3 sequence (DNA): TGCGCCAGCAGCCCGGACAGGGGACCAGATACGCAGTATTTT.

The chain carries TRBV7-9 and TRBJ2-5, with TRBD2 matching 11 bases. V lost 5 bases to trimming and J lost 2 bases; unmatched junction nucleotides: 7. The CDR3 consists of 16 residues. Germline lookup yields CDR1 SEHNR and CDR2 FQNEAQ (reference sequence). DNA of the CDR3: TGTGCCAGCAGCACGGGACTAGCGGACAATCAAGAGACCCAGTACTTC. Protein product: CASSTGLADNQETQYF.